A single sample gave rise to the 15 T cell receptor beta chains below, sequenced in a study of T cells in Graves' hyperthyroidism and ophthalmopathy. Amplification targeted TCR beta CDR3 regions from RNA transcripts. First-round RT-PCR targeting the TCR CDR3 was performed with the HTBI primer set. TCRdb fed the multiplex PCR reads into MiXCR, producing one record per CDR3 protein. The sample lists 250,000 to 300,000 distinct CDR3 sequences, roughly 15% seen once, with 13% in the top ten. Sequencing input: blood. These receptors were obtained from a woman in her forties with Graves' hyperthyroidism that later progressed to Graves' ophthalmopathy.

The chain couples TRBV5-6 to TRBJ2-5, with TRBD1 matching 8 bases. Trimming took 5 bases from V and 1 from J; bases not matched to a gene: 4. Germline loops: CDR1 SGHDT, CDR2 YYEEEE. The CDR3 is made up of 14 amino acids. The CDR3 reads CASSLGQGQETQYF. In nucleotides, the CDR3 is TGTGCCAGCAGTCTTGGACAGGGCCAAGAGACCCAGTACTTC.

This clonotype has a count of ten or more. CDR3 in amino acids: CASSQLGNTEAFF. The CDR3 coding sequence is TGTGCCAGCAGCCAACTAGGGAACACTGAAGCTTTCTTT. The V gene is TRBV3-1, the J gene TRBJ1-1, with D unresolved. CDR1 and CDR2 from the germline V gene are LGHDT and YNNKEL (reference sequence). The CDR3 totals 13 residues. V was shortened by 2 bases and J by 1 base, with 5 bases between the two germline ends.

The chain joins TRBV19 to TRBJ2-1; 8 nucleotides line up with TRBD1. CDR1 is LNHDA, CDR2 SQIVND, per germline (reference sequence). The V and J ends lost 4 bases and 9 bases, in that order; junction bases with no gene match: 11. The CDR3 has 15 amino acids. The CDR3 nucleotides read TGTGCCAGTAGTAAGGCCAGGGGGCTTCGTATTGAGCAGTTCTTC. This sequence encodes CASSKARGLRIEQFF.

Ten or more counts support this clonotype. V usage is TRBV29-1 and J usage is TRBJ1-5; the match to TRBD1 covers 9 bases. Trimming removed 6 bases from V and 6 bases from J; junction bases left unmatched: 6. The CDR3 runs 13 residues. Germline-derived CDR1 and CDR2 are SQVTM and ANQGSEA. CDR3 bases: TGCAGCGTGGGAACAGGGGGCGGTCAGCCCCAGCATTTT. Translating it yields CSVGTGGGQPQHF.

There are many counts of this clonotype. The J gene is TRBJ2-7, the V gene TRBV19; 7 nucleotides line up with TRBD1. Per germline, CDR1 LNHDA and CDR2 SQIVND (reference sequence). Trimming took 9 bases from V and 3 from J; bases not matched to a gene: 8. The CDR3 is 13 residues long. The CDR3 protein is CASSLRQGYEQYF. The DNA of the CDR3 is TGTGCCAGCAGTTTACGACAGGGCTACGAGCAGTACTTC.

This clonotype was picked up many times. This chain's CDR3 is CASTIGGGLRTEAFF. CDR3 DNA: TGTGCCAGCACTATCGGCGGCGGATTGAGGACTGAAGCTTTCTTT. The chain recombines TRBV28 with TRBJ1-1; no clear D gene. Germline CDR1 reads MDHEN; CDR2 reads SYDVKM. V was clipped by 7 bases and J by 5 bases, with 20 bases between them. The CDR3 sequence is 15 residues long.

The CDR3 bases are TGTGCCAGCAGTTCTACGCCCCCGGGGGACTCCCTCTGGGATGAGCAGTTCTTC. Translating gives CASSSTPPGDSLWDEQFF. This rearrangement joins TRBV27 to TRBJ2-1, with D maybe TRBD2 (6 bases). Germline V gene data show CDR1 as MNHEY and CDR2 as SMNVEV (reference sequence). This CDR3 region has 18 residues. V was shortened by 4 bases and J by 8 bases, with 27 bases between the two germline ends.

The chain uses TRBV15 and TRBJ2-7; TRBD2 is a possible D gene (5 bases). V gave up 2 bases and J gave up 7 bases, with 18 bases separating them. Germline V CDR1 and CDR2: LNHNV, YYDKDF (reference sequence). CDR3 size: 15 residues. DNA for the CDR3: TGTGCCACCAGCAGAAGAGGGCTTGCAGTGAGGGAGCAGTACTTC. This sequence encodes CATSRRGLAVREQYF.

This clonotype came up many times. The genes are TRBV11-2 and TRBJ1-2; D is perhaps TRBD1 (6 bases). Germline V gives CDR1 SGHAT, CDR2 FQNNGV. The CDR3 has 19 residues. Between the trimmed V and J ends, which lost 4 bases and 3 bases, there was a span of 27 bases. CDR3: CASSSFLGFRGTRDYGYTF. CDR3 DNA: TGTGCCAGCAGCTCCTTTCTGGGATTCAGGGGAACGAGGGACTATGGCTACACCTTC.

This clonotype has at least ten counts. The V call is TRBV3-1, the J call TRBJ2-1, with D perhaps matching TRBD2 (5 bases). The germline V and J ends were trimmed by 2 bases and 2 bases, with 13 bases remaining between them. From germline, CDR1 is LGHDT and CDR2 YNNKEL (reference sequence). The CDR3 is made up of 16 amino acids. The CDR3 sequence: CASSQLKFGAYNEQFF. CDR3 nucleotide sequence: TGTGCCAGCAGCCAACTGAAATTCGGGGCCTACAATGAGCAGTTCTTC.

Comment on this clonotype: This may arise from a read error, as a much more abundant clone is one base away. The rearrangement joins TRBV6-1 to TRBJ2-2, with 8 bases that match TRBD1. Germline V gene sequence: CDR1 MNHNS, CDR2 SASEGT. The CDR3 runs to 15 residues. The CDR3 DNA is TGTGCCAGCAGGAGAGACAGGGGATCGGCCGGGGGGCTGTTTTTT. Translation: CASRRDRGSAGGLFF.

This clonotype was counted at least ten times. The CDR3 sequence: CSVERLAGGSSYNEQFF. CDR3 in DNA: TGCAGCGTTGAACGCCTAGCGGGAGGATCATCCTACAATGAGCAGTTCTTC. V is TRBV29-1 and J is TRBJ2-1; 11 bases line up with TRBD2. The CDR3 has 17 amino acids. Germline CDR1 reads SQVTM; CDR2 reads ANQGSEA. Losses at the gene ends were 2 bases for V and 1 base for J; bases not matched to a gene: 7.

This clonotype has a handful of counts. This chain links TRBV18 with TRBJ2-2; TRBD2 matches at 10 bases. The CDR3 is 16 residues long. The germline V gene has CDR1 KGHSH and CDR2 LQKENI. Germline trimming cut 1 base from V and 7 bases from J; bases unmatched to any gene: 6. CDR3 loop: CASSPRLAGAFGELFF. The CDR3 region has the DNA TGTGCCAGCTCACCACGTCTAGCGGGAGCGTTCGGGGAGCTGTTTTTT.

CDR3 DNA: TGCAGTGCTAGAGATGGACGGGGTTGGGGTGGTGAAGCTTTCTTT. It is translated as CSARDGRGWGGEAFF. The rearrangement links TRBV20-1 to TRBJ1-1; D is unresolved. Trimming stripped 0 bases from V and 7 bases from J, with 18 bases between. CDR3 size: 15 residues. In germline, CDR1 is DFQATT, CDR2 SNEGSKA (reference sequence).

The sample holds many counts of this clonotype. The chain carries TRBV4-1 and TRBJ2-5, with a tentative D call TRBD1 (5 bases). CDR3 length: 14 amino acids. From germline, CDR1 is MGHRA and CDR2 YSYEKL. The V gene lost 1 base and the J gene lost 2 bases, with 8 bases spanning the gap. The CDR3 sequence: CASSQAWTQETQYF. Written as DNA, the CDR3 is TGCGCCAGCAGCCAAGCGTGGACACAAGAGACCCAGTACTTC.